The entry below gives a single TCR beta chain sequence along with its context. These data come from a study of blood T cell repertoires in COVID-19. Study-level information: The United States, Italy and Spain provided the acute and convalescent COVID-19 samples. Sources were T cells, B-cell-depleted T cells, or PBMCs; the material itself was cDNA or gDNA.

The protocol was immunoSEQ multiplex PCR, while the TCRdb copy is restricted to in-frame clones and leaves out a portion. This repertoire shows around 140,000 clones, around 73% found once; its top ten account for 5% to 6.5%. What the recovered Cohort 3 donors had was two negative PCRs, clearance, or symptom resolution. Sample: PBMCs or T cells enriched from blood (not recorded which). This receptor was identified in a woman between 45 and 65 years old who had recovered from COVID-19.

The CDR3 sequence is CASSYRLSLSGELFF. The CDR3 DNA reads TGTGCCAGCAGTTATAGATTAAGCTTAAGCGGGGAGCTGTTTTTT. The chain combines TRBV6-2 or TRBV6-3 with TRBJ2-2; D is unresolved. The CDR3 is made up of 15 amino acids. The V end lost 3 bases, the J end lost 7 bases, and 15 bases lay between the germline ends. Germline CDR1 MNHEY, CDR2 SVGEGT.